Shown below are 5 T cell receptor beta chains from a single sample sequenced in a study of T cell responses to AZD1222 COVID-19 vaccine. Only in-frame clones appear in the TCRdb table, and some are missing; sequencing was by immunoSEQ multiplex PCR. The repertoire holds 100,000 to 120,000 clones, with about 90% as singletons. The sequencing here drew on peripheral blood, taken on day 0 of AZD1222 vaccination. Receptor source: an adult in good health.

The gene calls are TRBV28 and TRBJ1-5, with D unclear. Germline V gene data show CDR1 as MDHEN and CDR2 as SYDVKM. Trimming took off 3 bases at V and 1 base at J, with 7 bases between the two ends. This CDR3 has 14 residues. As DNA, the CDR3 is TGTGCCAGCAGTTTTGGGCAGAGCAATCAGCCCCAGCATTTT. It is translated as CASSFGQSNQPQHF.

The chain's CDR3 is CAWSGDRDYGYTF. The CDR3 DNA is TGTGCCTGGAGTGGAGACAGGGACTATGGCTACACCTTC. The chain recombines TRBV30 with TRBJ1-2, with 7 nucleotides matching TRBD1. The CDR3 has 13 amino acids. V lost 1 base, J lost 3 bases, and 2 bases stayed unmatched. The germline CDR1 and CDR2 sequences are GTSNPN and SVGIG (reference sequence).

V usage is TRBV6-8 and J usage is TRBJ1-3, with D uncertain. The CDR3 loop spans 16 amino acids. Germline CDR1 MNHGY, CDR2 SAAAGT. Trimming pared 5 bases from V and 7 bases from J, leaving 21 bases between. CDR3 sequence reads: CASSLHGSNKENTIYF. The DNA of the CDR3 is TGTGCCAGCAGTCTCCACGGCAGCAATAAGGAGAACACCATATATTTT.

This rearrangement joins TRBV5-6 to TRBJ1-1; D is undetermined. Trimming removed 2 bases at V and 0 bases at J, with 5 bases between. Germline assignment: CDR1 SGHDT and CDR2 YYEEEE. This CDR3 contains 13 residues. CDR3 region: CASSFFMNTEAFF. For the CDR3, the DNA is TGTGCCAGCAGCTTCTTTATGAACACTGAAGCTTTCTTT.

This chain links TRBV10-3 with TRBJ2-7; D gene unclear. The germline V gene encodes CDR1 ENHRY and CDR2 SYGVKD. The CDR3 is 11 amino acids. The V gene lost 4 bases and the J gene lost 4 bases, with 5 bases spanning the gap. The CDR3 sequence is CAISGTYEQYF. The CDR3 DNA reads TGTGCCATCAGTGGAACTTACGAGCAGTACTTC.